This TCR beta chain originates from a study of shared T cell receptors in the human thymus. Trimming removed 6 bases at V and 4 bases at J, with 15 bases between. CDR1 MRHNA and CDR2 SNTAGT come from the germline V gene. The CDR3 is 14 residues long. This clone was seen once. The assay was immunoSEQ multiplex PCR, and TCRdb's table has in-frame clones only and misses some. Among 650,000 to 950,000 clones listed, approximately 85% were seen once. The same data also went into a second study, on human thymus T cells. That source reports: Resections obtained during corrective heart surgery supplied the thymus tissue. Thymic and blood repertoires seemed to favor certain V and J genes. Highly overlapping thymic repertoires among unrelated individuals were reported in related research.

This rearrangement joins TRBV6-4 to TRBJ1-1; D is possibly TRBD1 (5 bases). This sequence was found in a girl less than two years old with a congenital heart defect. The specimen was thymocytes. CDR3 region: CASSRGGESTEAFF. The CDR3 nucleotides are TGTGCCAGCAGCCGCGGGGGGGAGAGCACTGAAGCTTTCTTT.